This T cell receptor beta chain was retrieved from a study of early T cells in non-severe SARS-CoV-2 infection. On the study more broadly: Sequencing input comprised bulk RNA from unsorted whole blood; chain pairing was not available.

Regarding the study as a whole: There was a bias toward anti-spike CD8 responses in VDJdb matching, which missed private and CD4 specificities.

Individual cDNA molecules carried attached unique molecular identifiers. TCRdb independently ran MiXCR on the 5' RACE reads; one entry per CDR3 protein. The sample shows over 95,000 distinct CDR3 sequences, roughly 17% of them seen only once. As regards this clonotype: Its antigen remains unknown.

V shed 5 bases and J 0 bases; nucleotides not matched to a gene: 1. Germline V gene lookup returns CDR1 KGHSH and CDR2 LQKENI. The CDR3 is 15 amino acids. The chain recombines TRBV18 with TRBJ2-1, with 10 nucleotides matching TRBD2. Sequencing input: whole blood. This receptor was identified in an adult who was a healthcare worker with PCR-confirmed SARS-CoV-2 infection or an uninfected control (not recorded which). The CDR3 reads CASSSGGASYNEQFF. For the CDR3, the DNA is TGTGCCAGCTCAAGCGGGGGGGCCTCCTACAATGAGCAGTTCTTC.